The rows below give T cell receptor beta chains drawn from one sample of a study of blood T cell repertoires in COVID-19. Using immunoSEQ multiplex PCR, the repertoire was profiled, and TCRdb retains in-frame clones only, with some absent. The data show a few hundred thousand clones, around 87% seen once. Sequences were obtained from peripheral blood. The receptors originated from a man aged 18 to 29 with active or convalescent COVID-19. The CDR3 runs from the conserved cysteine through the conserved F or W. A D gene is named only where the DNA matches it firmly. For some rows the clone size is stated as once, few or many, or as a class when expanded; others skip it.

cdr3_nt | cdr3_aa | j_call | clone_size | v_call | d_call
TGTGCCAGCAGCTTATCGCGGGCGGGCTACAATGAGCAGTTCTTC | CASSLSRAGYNEQFF | TRBJ2-1 | . | TRBV7-3 | .
TGTGCCAGTAGTGCGGGGGGGGTAGGTTCACCCCTCCACTTT | CASSAGGVGSPLHF | TRBJ1-6 | . | TRBV19 | .
TGTGCCAGCTCTCCGAGCGGAGGGCGGTATGGCTACACCTTC | CASSPSGGRYGYTF | TRBJ1-2 | . | TRBV18 | .
TGTGCCAGCAGGCGAACCGGGACAGGGGTTTCCGGGGAGCTGTTTTTT | CASRRTGTGVSGELFF | TRBJ2-2 | . | TRBV5-4 | TRBD1
TGCGCCAGCAGCGAGAGGGTAGCGGGGGGCAATGAGCAGTTCTTC | CASSERVAGGNEQFF | TRBJ2-1 | . | TRBV10-1 | TRBD2
TGTGCCAGTAGTATGGAAACAGGGGCCCTTTCACCCCTCCACTTT | CASSMETGALSPLHF | TRBJ1-6 | once | TRBV19 | TRBD1
TGTGCCAGCAGCACCTGGAGGAATGAGCAGTTCTTC | CASSTWRNEQFF | TRBJ2-1 | few | TRBV14 | .
TGTGCCAGCAGCTTACCCCTGGTAGGGGCCGAAGCTTTCTTT | CASSLPLVGAEAFF | TRBJ1-1 | . | TRBV11-2 | .
TGTGCCAGCAGCTTGGGGAGCTACGAGCAGTACTTC | CASSLGSYEQYF | TRBJ2-7 | . | TRBV7-8 | .
TGTGCCAGCAGAGATCGGACAGACCCAGGGAACTATGGCTACACCTTC | CASRDRTDPGNYGYTF | TRBJ1-2 | . | TRBV11-1 | .
TGTGCCAGCAGCCAACTATCATCAACTAATGAAAAACTGTTTTTT | CASSQLSSTNEKLFF | TRBJ1-4 | . | TRBV4-2 | .
TGTGCCAGCAGCCTGCGATACGAGCAGTACTTC | CASSLRYEQYF | TRBJ2-7 | . | TRBV3-1/TRBV3-2 | .
TGTGCCTGGAACCAAATCAGGGCCGCTGAAGCTTTCTTT | CAWNQIRAAEAFF | TRBJ1-1 | . | TRBV30 | .
TGTGCCAGCAGCTTATACGGGACAGGACCCTACGAGCAGTACTTC | CASSLYGTGPYEQYF | TRBJ2-7 | once | TRBV7-2 | TRBD1
TGTGCCAGCAGTCTGCTGAAGAGTACCCAGTACTTC | CASSLLKSTQYF | TRBJ2-5 | . | TRBV28 | .